A selection of T cell receptor beta chains follows, all from one sample in a study of blood T cells in healthy people across ages. TCRdb processed the 5' RACE reads anew with MiXCR; each CDR3 protein has one entry. The sample records about 1.5 million distinct CDR3 sequences, roughly two fifths being singletons. Input material: blood. These receptors were taken from a woman under 30 in good health. CDR3s include the opening cysteine and the closing phenylalanine or tryptophan. Each record gives: V gene, J gene, CDR3 protein.

>TRBV7-6|TRBJ2-5
CASSLMGGLYF
>TRBV5-1|TRBJ2-7
CASSLAGGADSSYEQYF
>TRBV6-6|TRBJ1-6
CASSYGQGGRNSPLHF
>TRBV2|TRBJ2-1
CASNKETYNEQFF
>TRBV7-9|TRBJ1-6
CASSLNDRRDNSPLHF
>TRBV5-1|TRBJ2-1
CASSLPGGPNEQFF
>TRBV4-1|TRBJ2-3
CASSSRGLRTDTQYF
>TRBV6-5|TRBJ1-1
CASRLVPGQGYTEAFF
>TRBV27|TRBJ2-1
CASSLSVWASYNEQFF
>TRBV10-3|TRBJ2-1
CAIRRGLSYNEQFF
>TRBV28|TRBJ2-1
CASRPRLARNEQFF
>TRBV12-5|TRBJ2-7
CASAKSLGPYEQYF
>TRBV13|.
CASSLTGVGNYEQYF
>TRBV7-9|TRBJ1-1
CASSLAGTAWAAFF
>TRBV5-4|TRBJ2-1
CASSLGDLHNEQFF
>TRBV20-1|TRBJ1-2
CSARVQTPDSYTF